This TCR beta chain was recovered during a study of metastatic and nonmetastatic thyroid tumors. Authors' analysis steps: The study's classifier, a distant-metastasis tool for papillary thyroid cancer, was built using CDR3 differences across clinicopathological groups. From the PCR reads, TCRdb re-called clones with MiXCR. TCRdb assigned the V and J calls; the authors' analysis was not used. Among 15,000 to 20,000 clones, 22% were seen once, and the ten largest hold about a fifth. Thyroid surgery was performed in patients who had received no treatment beforehand. The sequenced sample consisted of adjacent normal tissue. The TCR sequence derives from a female donor with papillary thyroid cancer or a benign thyroid nodule (not recorded which). Some clones in this sample may be carry-over from other donors' samples.

Written as DNA, the CDR3 is TGCAGTGCTCCCAGGGGGGGTGTGAACACTGAAGCTTTCTTT. Its protein is CSAPRGGVNTEAFF. The V gene is TRBV20-1, the J gene TRBJ1-1, with 7 nucleotides matching TRBD1. The CDR3 has 14 amino acids. Trimming removed 5 bases from V and 0 bases from J; junction bases left unmatched: 6. CDR1 is DFQATT and CDR2 is SNEGSKA in the germline V gene (reference sequence).